Shown below are 14 T cell receptor beta chains from a single sample sequenced in a study of CXCR3-negative and CXCR3-positive naive CD8 T cells. Through 5' RACE with UMI labels, the TRB cDNA libraries were prepared. Each CDR3 protein gets one entry in TCRdb, which reprocessed the 5' RACE reads and gives no DNA. The listing contains 150,000 or so distinct CDR3 sequences. The specimen sequenced was naive CXCR3- CD8+ T cells from blood. Regarding subset: CD45RO-CCR7+CD27+CD95- naive CD8+ T cells lacking CXCR3 (TNR3-). The receptor set was obtained from a human donor in good health. Some clones in this sample may be carry-over from other donors' samples.

CDR3 residues: CASIKPRSMSETQYF. This chain links TRBV28 with TRBJ2-5. CDR1 and CDR2 from the germline V gene are MDHEN and SYDVKM. The CDR3 loop spans 15 amino acids.

The chain employs TRBV29-1 and TRBJ2-1; absent DNA, TCRdb's TRBD1 call cannot be checked. CDR3 length equals 13 residues. Germline CDR1 and CDR2: SQVTM and ANQGSEA. CDR3 sequence: CSVADRVSYEQFF.

The chain has TRBV25-1 and TRBJ2-7; TCRdb names TRBD1, which stays unverified in the absence of DNA. The germline gives CDR1 MGHDK, CDR2 SYGVNS. The CDR3 spans 14 residues. The CDR3 loop is CASSPYEGGREQYF.

The chain joins TRBV12-3 or TRBV12-4 to TRBJ1-1; the D call of TRBD1 rests on TCRdb alone, since no DNA is present to check it. The CDR3 spans 13 residues. CDR3 loop: CASSFQGGTEAFF.

The rearrangement links TRBV12-3 or TRBV12-4 to TRBJ1-1; no DNA is available, so the TRBD1 call from TCRdb remains unchecked. This CDR3 contains 14 residues. The CDR3 protein is CASRGTGANTEAFF.

The chain recombines TRBV7-9 with TRBJ2-2. Germline V gives CDR1 SEHNR, CDR2 FQNEAQ (reference sequence). This CDR3 comprises 13 residues. The CDR3 here is CASRNSNTGELFF.

This rearrangement joins TRBV7-9 to TRBJ2-5; without DNA, the TCRdb call of TRBD1 cannot be checked. The germline CDR1 and CDR2 sequences are SEHNR and FQNEAQ (reference sequence). This CDR3 region has 13 residues. The CDR3 is CASSSIPGVDQYF.

The V call is TRBV9, the J call TRBJ2-1; TCRdb's D call of TRBD2 is untestable without DNA. This CDR3 contains 15 residues. Germline lookup yields CDR1 SGDLS and CDR2 YYNGEE. CDR3: CASSPGASGNNEQFF.

J is TRBJ2-7 and V is TRBV20-1; TCRdb calls TRBD2, which cannot be checked without DNA. CDR1 DFQATT and CDR2 SNEGSKA come from the germline V gene (reference sequence). The CDR3 extends over 15 amino acids. The CDR3 sequence: CSAGFSGERAYEQYF.

The V gene is TRBV2, the J gene TRBJ2-3; TCRdb proposes TRBD1, but this gene call is untestable without DNA. The CDR3 has 15 amino acids. Germline V gene lookup returns CDR1 SNHLY and CDR2 FYNNEI. The chain's CDR3 is CASSLDREFTDTQYF.

The chain links TRBV28 to TRBJ2-5; as DNA is missing, the TRBD1 call by TCRdb cannot be tested. CDR1 and CDR2 (germline): MDHEN, SYDVKM. This CDR3 region has 17 residues. This chain's CDR3 is CASTHRLGQGIGETQYF.

The chain recombines TRBV7-7 with TRBJ2-5; TCRdb calls TRBD1, which cannot be checked without DNA. The CDR3 contains 15 residues. In germline, CDR1 is SSHAT, CDR2 FNYEAQ (reference sequence). CDR3 sequence: CASSRGQGSGETQYF.

CDR3 loop: CASSQSVQAPYEQYF. The V call is TRBV11-2, the J call TRBJ2-7; TCRdb picks TRBD1, but there is no DNA to check that call. Germline values: CDR1 SGHAT, CDR2 FQNNGV. The CDR3 is 15 amino acids.

This chain joins TRBV2 and TRBJ2-3; without DNA, the TCRdb call of TRBD2 cannot be checked. Germline-derived CDR1 and CDR2 are SNHLY and FYNNEI. The CDR3 is 13 amino acids. The CDR3 loop is CASDYNSGDTQYF.